This T cell receptor beta chain was sequenced in a study of graft-versus-host responses after intestinal transplantation. TCRdb keeps only in-frame clones here, not all; method: immunoSEQ multiplex PCR. The sample shows tens of thousands of clones, 90% to 95% of them seen only once. The V end was cut by 1 base, the J end by 0 bases, with 19 bases between. The V gene's germline CDR1 is SGHDT and CDR2 YYEEEE. The CDR3 is 18 amino acids. The material was PBMCs, obtained 16 days after intestinal transplant. The TCR was taken from a human patient who received an intestinal transplant, so some T cells may come from the graft donor. This rearrangement joins TRBV5-6 to TRBJ2-5, with D unclear. The CDR3 protein is CASSLRSTIIVNQETQYF. CDR3 sequence (DNA): TGTGCCAGCAGCTTGCGGAGTACTATAATCGTAAACCAAGAGACCCAGTACTTC.